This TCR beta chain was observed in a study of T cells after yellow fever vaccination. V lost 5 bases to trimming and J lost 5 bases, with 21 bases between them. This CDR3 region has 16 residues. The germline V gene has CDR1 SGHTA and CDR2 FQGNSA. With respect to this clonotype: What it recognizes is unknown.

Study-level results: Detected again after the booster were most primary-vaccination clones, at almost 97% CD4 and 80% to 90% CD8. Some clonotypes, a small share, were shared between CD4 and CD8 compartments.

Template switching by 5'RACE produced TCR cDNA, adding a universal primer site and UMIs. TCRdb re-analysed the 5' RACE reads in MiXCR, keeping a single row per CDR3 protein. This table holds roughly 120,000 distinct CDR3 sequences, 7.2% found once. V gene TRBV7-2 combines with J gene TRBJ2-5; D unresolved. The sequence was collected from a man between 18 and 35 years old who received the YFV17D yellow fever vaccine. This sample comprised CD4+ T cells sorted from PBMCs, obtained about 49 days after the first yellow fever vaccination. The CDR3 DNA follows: TGTGCCAGCAGCCAAAGGGCCGCTTCGTCCCGGGAGACCCAGTACTTC. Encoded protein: CASSQRAASSRETQYF. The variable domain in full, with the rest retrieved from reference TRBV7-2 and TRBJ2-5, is GAGVSQSPSNKVTEKGKDVELRCDPISGHTALYWYRQSLGQGLEFLIYFQGNSAPDKSGLPSDRFSAERTGGSVSTLTIQRTQQEDSAVYLCASSQRAASSRETQYFGPGTRLLVL.